This T cell receptor beta chain is from a study of T-cell reconstitution after alpha-beta-depleted transplantation in children. This clonotype was detected ten times or more. The germline CDR1 and CDR2 sequences are DFQATT and SNEGSKA (reference sequence). J lost 5 bases, V lost 1 base, and 6 bases had no gene match. This CDR3 is 14 amino acids long. Preparing the TCRbeta library involved the use of unique molecular identifiers. TCRdb redid the calling of the PCR reads with MiXCR, one entry per CDR3 protein. The sample shows 73,000 or so distinct CDR3 sequences, roughly 4.5% of them seen only once. This clonotype was obtained from a boy less than two years old who had a stem cell transplant for acute myeloid leukemia, so the T cells may come from the graft donor. The V gene is TRBV20-1, the J gene TRBJ2-5, with 8 bases that match TRBD2. Sequenced material: PBMCs, mostly from graft donor cells, taken 180 days after TCRalphabeta/CD19-depleted stem cell transplant. The CDR3 DNA is TGCAGTGCTAGAGCGGGGGGGCCAGGGGAGACCCAGTACTTC. Translation gives CSARAGGPGETQYF.